The 31 T cell receptor beta chains presented below share a single source sample, sequenced in a study of T cell responses to AZD1222 COVID-19 vaccine. Sequencing was performed with immunoSEQ multiplex PCR; in TCRdb, only in-frame clones are kept and a portion is missing. The sample contains 95,000 to 150,000 clones, about 90% of which appear only once. Sequenced here: peripheral blood, sampled on day 0 of AZD1222 vaccination. The source of these receptors is an adult in good health.

This sequence joins TRBV9 and TRBJ1-1, with 7 bases aligning to TRBD1. Unmatched junction bases numbered 4, after V lost 0 bases and J lost 8 bases. CDR3 length: 13 amino acids. Germline V gene data show CDR1 as SGDLS and CDR2 as YYNGEE. In DNA form, the CDR3 reads TGTGCCAGCAGCGTAGTTTGGGACAGCGAAGCTTTCTTT. Amino acids: CASSVVWDSEAFF.

The chain uses TRBV2 and TRBJ2-3, with D uncertain. V lost 6 bases and J 4 bases, leaving 14 bases between the germline ends. This CDR3 is 14 amino acids long. CDR1 SNHLY and CDR2 FYNNEI come from the germline V gene. The DNA for the CDR3 is TGTGCCAGCAGCCCCCGGCTAGTTCCAGATACGCAGTATTTT. Its translation: CASSPRLVPDTQYF.

V usage is TRBV28 and J usage is TRBJ2-4; D remains unclear. V lost 6 bases and J lost 8, with 11 bases in between. CDR1 MDHEN and CDR2 SYDVKM come from the germline V gene. The CDR3 totals 12 residues. The chain's CDR3 is CASRPGLDIQYF. In DNA form, the CDR3 reads TGTGCCAGCAGGCCGGGCTTGGACATTCAGTACTTC. The full variable domain, in which reference TRBV28 and TRBJ2-4 provide the parts outside the CDR3, is DVKVTQSSRYLVKRTGEKVFLECVQDMDHENMFWYRQDPGLGLRLIYFSYDVKMKEKGDIPEGYSVSREKKERFSLILESASTNQTSMYLCASRPGLDIQYFGAGTRLSVL.

V is TRBV6-5 and J is TRBJ2-3; 7 bases agree with TRBD2. Trimming at V came to 6 bases and at J to 1 base, leaving 7 bases not matched to a gene. CDR1 MNHEY and CDR2 SVGAGI come from the germline V gene. The CDR3 has 15 amino acids. The CDR3 coding sequence is TGTGCCAGCAGCAGCATGGCGGGGGGCACAGATACGCAGTATTTT. Its translation: CASSSMAGGTDTQYF.

The J gene is TRBJ1-2, the V gene TRBV7-2; D gene ambiguous. Germline V gene sequence: CDR1 SGHTA, CDR2 FQGNSA. This CDR3 contains 16 residues. The V gene lost 5 bases and the J gene lost 4 bases, with 20 bases spanning the gap. CDR3 in amino acids: CASSPPLFSFSYGYTF. CDR3 DNA sequence: TGTGCCAGCAGCCCACCTCTTTTTAGTTTTAGCTATGGCTACACCTTC. Together with reference TRBV7-2 and TRBJ1-2, the CDR3 gives the full variable domain: GAGVSQSPSNKVTEKGKDVELRCDPISGHTALYWYRQSLGQGLEFLIYFQGNSAPDKSGLPSDRFSAERTGGSVSTLTIQRTQQEDSAVYLCASSPPLFSFSYGYTFGSGTRLTVV.

V gene TRBV15 combines with J gene TRBJ1-3; D is unresolved. In germline, CDR1 is LNHNV, CDR2 YYDKDF (reference sequence). There are 18 residues in the CDR3. V dropped 0 bases and J dropped 6 bases, with 21 bases sitting between them. The CDR3 coding sequence is TGTGCCACCAGCAGAGATAGGAGGGCCAGGCGATTTGAAAACACCATATATTTT. Translating gives CATSRDRRARRFENTIYF. Drawing the rest from reference TRBV15 and TRBJ1-3, the complete variable domain is DAMVIQNPRYQVTQFGKPVTLSCSQTLNHNVMYWYQQKSSQAPKLLFHYYDKDFNNEADTPDNFQSRRPNTSFCFLDIRSPGLGDTAMYLCATSRDRRARRFENTIYFGEGSWLTVV.

The chain combines TRBV4-3 with TRBJ2-7; perhaps TRBD1 as D (6 bases). Germline lookup yields CDR1 LGHNA and CDR2 YSLEER. V was shortened by 4 bases and J by 3 bases, with 16 bases between the two germline ends. There are 15 residues in the CDR3. The CDR3 region has the DNA TGCGCCAGCAGCCTCGCCAGGGGCGGCATCTACGAGCAGTACTTC. It encodes CASSLARGGIYEQYF.

The chain combines TRBV11-2 with TRBJ2-7, with D perhaps TRBD2 (5 bases). Germline V gene data show CDR1 as SGHAT and CDR2 as FQNNGV. Deletions cut 1 base from V and 4 bases from J, with 11 bases between. The CDR3 is 14 residues long. For the CDR3, the DNA is TGTGCCAGCAGCTTAGGGGCTGCGGGTTACGAGCAGTACTTC. It translates to CASSLGAAGYEQYF.

The chain carries TRBV5-6 and TRBJ1-2, with TRBD1 as a possible D gene (6 bases). The germline V gene has CDR1 SGHDT and CDR2 YYEEEE. The CDR3 covers 15 residues. Trimming took 6 bases from V and 5 from J, leaving 20 bases between them. The CDR3 is CASTIILDSHYGYTF. CDR3 DNA: TGTGCCAGCACCATTATTCTGGACAGTCATTATGGCTACACCTTC.

This sequence joins TRBV19 and TRBJ2-6; no clear D. V gave up 6 bases and J gave up 4 bases, with 10 bases separating them. The CDR3 is 14 amino acids. Germline V gene lookup returns CDR1 LNHDA and CDR2 SQIVND (reference sequence). The CDR3: CASSLGRGANVLTF. The CDR3 region has the DNA TGTGCCAGTAGCCTGGGCAGGGGGGCCAACGTCCTGACTTTC. The full variable domain, with the rest looked up from reference TRBV19 and TRBJ2-6, is DGGITQSPKYLFRKEGQNVTLSCEQNLNHDAMYWYRQDPGQGLRLIYYSQIVNDFQKGDIAEGYSVSREKKESFPLTVTSAQKNPTAFYLCASSLGRGANVLTFGAGSRLTVL.

DNA of the CDR3: TGTGCCAGCCGACCCGCCCAGGGGGGTAATGAAAAACTGTTTTTT. Its protein is CASRPAQGGNEKLFF. This chain connects TRBV21-1 to TRBJ1-4; the listed D gene, TRBD1, was not tested against the DNA. TRBV21-1 is a pseudogene locus. This CDR3 region has 15 residues.

A single count supports this clone. The chain employs TRBV28 and TRBJ1-6; D might be TRBD1 (5 bases). The ends were cut back, 8 bases at V and 9 bases at J, with 20 bases in the middle. Germline V gene lookup returns CDR1 MDHEN and CDR2 SYDVKM. The length of the CDR3 is 15 residues. The CDR3 DNA reads as TGTGCCAGCTGGTTGAGGGGCGAGAGAAGTTCACCCCTCCACTTT. Protein product: CASWLRGERSSPLHF.

The chain links TRBV7-2 to TRBJ1-2; D gene unclear. This CDR3 is built from 10 residues. Per the germline V gene, CDR1 is SGHTA and CDR2 is FQGNSA. V was clipped by 11 bases and J by 0 bases, with 4 bases between them. The CDR3 here is CASANYGYTF. In DNA, the CDR3 is TGTGCCTCCGCTAACTATGGCTACACCTTC.

The rearrangement links TRBV7-9 to TRBJ2-2; D unresolved. V shed 5 bases and J shed 7 bases, with 17 bases lying between them. The CDR3 totals 15 residues. CDR1 is SEHNR and CDR2 is FQNEAQ in the germline V gene (reference sequence). CDR3 loop: CASSANQKGVGELFF. CDR3 nucleotides: TGTGCCAGCAGCGCTAACCAGAAGGGCGTCGGGGAGCTGTTTTTT.

The J gene is TRBJ1-2, the V gene TRBV13, with D possibly being TRBD1 (6 bases). Looked up from germline, CDR1 is PRHDT and CDR2 is FYEKMQ (reference sequence). Between the trimmed V and J ends, which lost 5 bases and 8 bases, there was a span of 15 bases. This CDR3 has 13 amino acids. This CDR3 reads CASSPRTVGGYTF. In nucleotides, the CDR3 is TGTGCCAGCAGCCCTCGGACAGTAGGAGGCTACACCTTC.

In DNA, the CDR3 is TGCGCCAGCAGCTTGGCGGCTTACGAGCAGTACTTC. Its translation: CASSLAAYEQYF. V gene TRBV5-1 combines with J gene TRBJ2-7, with D hard to call. The length of the CDR3 is 12 residues. The germline V gene encodes CDR1 SGHRS and CDR2 YFSETQ. The germline V and J ends were trimmed by 0 bases and 4 bases, with 5 bases remaining between them.

The chain combines TRBV14 with TRBJ1-5; 7 bases match TRBD1. Germline V lookup: CDR1 SGHDN, CDR2 FVKESK. CDR3 length: 14 residues. Unmatched junction bases numbered 10, after V lost 5 bases and J lost 9 bases. This CDR3 reads CASSSTGSGGPQHF. CDR3 nucleotide sequence: TGTGCCAGCAGCTCGACAGGGTCCGGAGGGCCCCAGCATTTT.

The V call is TRBV18, the J call TRBJ2-1; 9 bases map to TRBD1. CDR1 KGHSH and CDR2 LQKENI come from the germline V gene. The CDR3 is 16 residues long. Trimming cost V 3 bases and J 6 bases; bases outside gene matches: 9. This CDR3 reads CASSPSGQGFSNEQFF. In nucleotides, the CDR3 is TGTGCCAGCTCACCGTCGGGACAGGGATTCTCCAATGAGCAGTTCTTC.

The chain has TRBV6-4 and TRBJ2-7, with a possible D match to TRBD1 (6 bases). Germline V CDR1 and CDR2: MRHNA, SNTAGT. Trimming removed 6 bases at V and 3 bases at J, with 15 bases between. The CDR3 totals 14 residues. DNA for the CDR3: TGTGCCAGCAGAGGCCCCGGACAGATCTACGAGCAGTACTTC. Amino acid sequence: CASRGPGQIYEQYF.

This chain connects TRBV29-1 to TRBJ1-2, with 8 bases that match TRBD1. CDR1 is SQVTM, CDR2 ANQGSEA, per germline. The CDR3 contains 15 residues. With V trimmed by 5 bases and J by 4 bases, 12 bases remained unmatched. The CDR3 nucleotides read TGCAGCGTTCCCGGGACAGGAGAGGGGAGCTATGGCTACACCTTC. Amino acid sequence: CSVPGTGEGSYGYTF.

This rearrangement joins TRBV11-3 to TRBJ1-1, with D maybe TRBD1 (5 bases). The CDR3 has 14 amino acids. V lost 5 bases to trimming and J lost 4 bases, with 14 bases between them. CDR1 and CDR2 (germline): SGHNT, YENEEA. The CDR3 DNA follows: TGTGCCAGCAGCCCTCGAGGGGACGTCACTGAAGCTTTCTTT. Translating gives CASSPRGDVTEAFF. Based on the CDR3 plus reference TRBV11-3 and TRBJ1-1, the full variable domain is EAGVVQSPRYKIIEKKQPVAFWCNPISGHNTLYWYLQNLGQGPELLIRYENEEAVDDSQLPKDRFSAERLKGVDSTLKIQPAELGDSAVYLCASSPRGDVTEAFFGQGTRLTVV.

The V gene is TRBV7-8, the J gene TRBJ2-7; maybe TRBD2 (5 bases). The germline gives CDR1 SGHVS, CDR2 FQNEAQ. CDR3 length: 14 residues. The ends were cut back, 2 bases at V and 3 bases at J, with 11 bases in the middle. This chain's CDR3 is CASSLSLGGYEQYF. DNA of the CDR3: TGTGCCAGCAGCTTAAGTTTAGGAGGCTACGAGCAGTACTTC.

The V call is TRBV18, the J call TRBJ2-1; D not certain. The germline CDR1 and CDR2 sequences are KGHSH and LQKENI. This CDR3 contains 15 residues. Trimming stripped 2 bases from V and 5 bases from J, with 13 bases between. The CDR3 DNA reads TGTGCCAGCTCACCAAGTAGAGCGCCCGACAATGAGCAGTTCTTC. Translation: CASSPSRAPDNEQFF.

This clone was recorded only once. This sequence joins TRBV12-3 or TRBV12-4 and TRBJ1-1; no clear D gene. The CDR3 has 13 residues. Trimming pared 1 base from V and 9 bases from J, leaving 12 bases between. The CDR3 sequence: CASSLGPGRQAFF. CDR3 coding DNA: TGTGCCAGCAGTTTAGGTCCAGGCCGGCAAGCTTTCTTT.

The V and J genes are TRBV14 and TRBJ2-1; 13 bases match TRBD2. The CDR3 contains 19 residues. Per the germline V gene, CDR1 is SGHDN and CDR2 is FVKESK. Germline trimming cut 4 bases from V and 2 bases from J; bases unmatched to any gene: 11. The CDR3 nucleotides are TGTGCCAGCAGCCCCGGACTAGCGGGAGTGTGGGACACCTACAATGAGCAGTTCTTC. This sequence encodes CASSPGLAGVWDTYNEQFF.

The gene calls are TRBV27 and TRBJ2-7; no reliable D call. V was shortened by 0 bases and J by 4 bases, with 7 bases between the two germline ends. Germline-derived CDR1 and CDR2 are MNHEY and SMNVEV (reference sequence). This CDR3 comprises 13 residues. CDR3 protein: CASSLSAGYEQYF. For the CDR3, the DNA is TGTGCCAGCAGTTTATCAGCCGGGTACGAGCAGTACTTC.

This clone was seen a handful of times. The J gene is TRBJ1-4, the V gene TRBV2, with 7 bases that match TRBD1. The CDR3 has 16 amino acids. The germline V gene encodes CDR1 SNHLY and CDR2 FYNNEI. V dropped 6 bases and J dropped 0; count of bases not matched to a gene: 7. The CDR3: CASRNTGTATNEKLFF. DNA of the CDR3: TGTGCCAGCAGGAATACCGGGACAGCAACTAATGAAAAACTGTTTTTT.

The chain employs TRBV2 and TRBJ2-2; TRBD2 agrees at 7 bases. This CDR3 contains 15 residues. The germline CDR1 and CDR2 sequences are SNHLY and FYNNEI. The V gene end was trimmed by 5 bases and the J gene end by 6 bases; junction bases not matched to a gene: 9. CDR3 bases: TGTGCCAGCAGTCAAGGGACTACCTCCCCCGGGGAGCTGTTTTTT. This encodes CASSQGTTSPGELFF.

J is TRBJ1-2 and V is TRBV3-1 (or the pseudogene TRBV3-2); 8 bases are shared with TRBD1. V trimming: 1 base; J trimming: 5 bases; junction bases outside the gene matches: 3. This CDR3 comprises 14 residues. Germline assignment: CDR1 LGHDT and CDR2 YNNKEL (reference sequence). The CDR3 spells CASSQVTGDYGYTF. The CDR3 DNA reads as TGTGCCAGCAGCCAAGTGACAGGGGATTATGGCTACACCTTC.

This clone was detected only once. This sequence joins TRBV7-2 and TRBJ2-5, with 9 bases aligning to TRBD2. The length of the CDR3 is 13 residues. CDR1 is SGHTA, CDR2 FQGNSA, per germline. V gave up 4 bases and J gave up 5 bases; unmatched junction bases: 2. CDR3 amino acids: CASSSTSGETQYF. CDR3 DNA sequence: TGTGCCAGCAGCTCCACTAGCGGGGAGACCCAGTACTTC.

The rearrangement joins TRBV7-9 to TRBJ1-1, with TRBD1 as a possible D gene (5 bases). The CDR3 covers 12 residues. V was pared by 5 bases and J by 3 bases, with 7 bases between. Germline lookup yields CDR1 SEHNR and CDR2 FQNEAQ (reference sequence). The DNA for the CDR3 is TGTGCCAGCAGCCAGGGTGACACTGAAGCTTTCTTT. It encodes CASSQGDTEAFF.